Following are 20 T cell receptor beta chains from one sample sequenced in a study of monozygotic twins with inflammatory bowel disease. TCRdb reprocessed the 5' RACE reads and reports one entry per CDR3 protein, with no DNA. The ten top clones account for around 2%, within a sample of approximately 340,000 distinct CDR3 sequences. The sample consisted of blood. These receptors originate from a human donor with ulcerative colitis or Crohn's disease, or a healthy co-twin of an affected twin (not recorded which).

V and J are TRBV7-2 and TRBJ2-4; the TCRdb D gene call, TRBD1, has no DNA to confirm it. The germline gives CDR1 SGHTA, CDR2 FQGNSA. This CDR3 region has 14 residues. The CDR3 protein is CASSLTGGGGIQYF.

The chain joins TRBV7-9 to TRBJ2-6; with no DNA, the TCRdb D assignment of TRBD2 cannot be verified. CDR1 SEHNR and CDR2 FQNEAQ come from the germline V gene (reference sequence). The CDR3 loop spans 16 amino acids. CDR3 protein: CASSSGAVSGANVLTF.

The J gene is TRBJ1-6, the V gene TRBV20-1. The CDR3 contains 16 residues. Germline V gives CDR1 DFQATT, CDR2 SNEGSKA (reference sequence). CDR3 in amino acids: CSARRQGGFDNSPLHF.

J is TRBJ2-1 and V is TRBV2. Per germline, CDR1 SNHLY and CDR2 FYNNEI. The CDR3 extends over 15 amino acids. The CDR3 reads CATQAGGSSYNEQFF.

The CDR3 sequence: CSASRGQGSFGANVLTF. The V and J genes are TRBV20-1 and TRBJ2-6; the D call of TRBD1 rests on TCRdb alone, since no DNA is present to check it. Germline V CDR1 and CDR2: DFQATT, SNEGSKA (reference sequence). This CDR3 spans 17 amino acids.

This chain's CDR3 is CASSQGLADTQYF. The V call is TRBV12-3 or TRBV12-4, the J call TRBJ2-3; the D call of TRBD2 rests on TCRdb alone, since no DNA is present to check it. This CDR3 has 13 residues.

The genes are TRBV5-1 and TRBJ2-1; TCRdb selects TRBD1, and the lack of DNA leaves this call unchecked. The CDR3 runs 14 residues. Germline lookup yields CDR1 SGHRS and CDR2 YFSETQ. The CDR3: CASSLGGLQNEQFF.

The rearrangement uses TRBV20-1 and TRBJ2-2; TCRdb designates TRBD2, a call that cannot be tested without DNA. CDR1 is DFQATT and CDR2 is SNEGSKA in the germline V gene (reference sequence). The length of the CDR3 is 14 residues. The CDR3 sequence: CSASRGLIPGELFF.

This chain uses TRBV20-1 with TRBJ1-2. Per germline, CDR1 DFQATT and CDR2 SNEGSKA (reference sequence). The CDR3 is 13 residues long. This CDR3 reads CSARKVGRYGYTF.

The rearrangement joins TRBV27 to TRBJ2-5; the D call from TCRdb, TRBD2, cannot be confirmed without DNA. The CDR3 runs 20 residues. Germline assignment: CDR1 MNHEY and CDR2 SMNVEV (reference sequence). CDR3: CASSLSPPPNLAGVRETQYF.

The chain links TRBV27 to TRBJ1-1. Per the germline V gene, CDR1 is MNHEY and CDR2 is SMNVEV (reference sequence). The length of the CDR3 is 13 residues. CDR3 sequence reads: CASSPRLLTEAFF.

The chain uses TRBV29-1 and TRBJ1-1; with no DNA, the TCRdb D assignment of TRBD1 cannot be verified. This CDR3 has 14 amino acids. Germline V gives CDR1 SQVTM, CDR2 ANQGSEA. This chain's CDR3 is CSVESGQGNTEAFF.

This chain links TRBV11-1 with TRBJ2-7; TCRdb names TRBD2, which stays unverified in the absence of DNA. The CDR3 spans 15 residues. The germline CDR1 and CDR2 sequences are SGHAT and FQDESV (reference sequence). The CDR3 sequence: CASSLGPSPNYEQYF.

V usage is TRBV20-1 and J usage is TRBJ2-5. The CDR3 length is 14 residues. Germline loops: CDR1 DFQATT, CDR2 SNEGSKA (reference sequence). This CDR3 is CSARDDTVKETQYF.

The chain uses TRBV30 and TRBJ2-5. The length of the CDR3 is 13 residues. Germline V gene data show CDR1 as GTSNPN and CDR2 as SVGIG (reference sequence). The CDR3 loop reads CAWSWGYQETQYF. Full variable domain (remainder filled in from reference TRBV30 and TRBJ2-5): SQTIHQWPATLVQPVGSPLSLECTVEGTSNPNLYWYRQAAGRGLQLLFYSVGIGQISSEVPQNLSASRPQDRQFILSSKKLLLSDSGFYLCAWSWGYQETQYFGPGTRLLVL.

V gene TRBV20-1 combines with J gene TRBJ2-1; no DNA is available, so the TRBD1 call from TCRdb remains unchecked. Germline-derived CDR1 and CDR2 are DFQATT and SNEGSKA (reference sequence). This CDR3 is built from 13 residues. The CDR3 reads CSGKGPLDNEQFF.

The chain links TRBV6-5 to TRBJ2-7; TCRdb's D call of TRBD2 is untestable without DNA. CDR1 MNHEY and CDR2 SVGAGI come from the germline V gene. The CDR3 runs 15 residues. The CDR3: CASSRGLAGGFEQYF.

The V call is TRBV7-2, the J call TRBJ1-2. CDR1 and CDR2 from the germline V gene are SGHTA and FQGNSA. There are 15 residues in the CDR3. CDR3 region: CASSLDASYTGGYTF.

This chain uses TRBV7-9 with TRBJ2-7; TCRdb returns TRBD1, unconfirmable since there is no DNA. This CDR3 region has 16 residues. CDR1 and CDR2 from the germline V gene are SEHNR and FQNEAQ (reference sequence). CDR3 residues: CASSSPGTGGTYEQYF.

The CDR3 spells CASSLLREGRLETQYF. The chain carries TRBV7-9 and TRBJ2-5; TCRdb's D gene call, TRBD2, goes unchecked for lack of DNA. CDR3 size: 16 residues. The germline V gene encodes CDR1 SEHNR and CDR2 FQNEAQ (reference sequence).